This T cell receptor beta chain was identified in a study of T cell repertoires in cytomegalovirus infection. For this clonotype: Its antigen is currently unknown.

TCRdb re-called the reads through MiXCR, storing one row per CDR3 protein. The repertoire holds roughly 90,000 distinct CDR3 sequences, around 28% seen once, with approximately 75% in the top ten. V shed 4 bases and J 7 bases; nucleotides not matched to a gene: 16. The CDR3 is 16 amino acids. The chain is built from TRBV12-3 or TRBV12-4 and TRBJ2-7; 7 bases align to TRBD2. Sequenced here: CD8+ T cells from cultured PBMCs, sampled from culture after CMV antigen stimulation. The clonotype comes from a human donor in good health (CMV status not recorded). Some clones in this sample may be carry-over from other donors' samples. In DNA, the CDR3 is TGTGCCAGCAGTTGGGGGAGGGCTAGCGGAGGGATTGAGCAGTACTTC. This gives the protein CASSWGRASGGIEQYF.